The rows below give T cell receptor beta chains drawn from one sample of a study of blood T cell repertoires in COVID-19. TCRdb's table, derived via immunoSEQ multiplex PCR, lists solely in-frame clones and lacks some. The sample lists 180,000 or so clones; more than 70% were seen once. Material for sequencing was peripheral blood. The receptors here all came from a woman aged 55-70 years with acute or convalescent COVID-19. The CDR3 runs from the conserved cysteine through the conserved F or W. A D gene is named only where the DNA matches it firmly. Only some rows state a clone size, as once, few, many or a class for expanded clones.

>14|TRBJ1-6|TRBV3-1/TRBV3-2|-|TRBD1
TGTGCCAGCAGCCCACAGGGGAAGGGGGCACCCCTCCACTTT
CASSPQGKGAPLHF
>12|TRBJ2-7|TRBV29-1|-|TRBD2
TGCAGCGTTGAAATCGCTAGCGGGAGAGAGTACTTC
CSVEIASGREYF
>15|TRBJ1-3|TRBV6-5|-|TRBD1
TGTGCCAGCAGCCAAACAGGGGAAGCTGGAAACACCATATATTTT
CASSQTGEAGNTIYF
>16|TRBJ1-3|TRBV9|-|TRBD1
TGTGCCAGCAGCGTAGCCGGACAGGGATTAGGAAACACCATATATTTT
CASSVAGQGLGNTIYF
>17|TRBJ1-3|TRBV5-4|-|-
TGTGCCAGCAGCTTCAAAGGAGGGGTGTTGTCTGGAAACACCATATATTTT
CASSFKGGVLSGNTIYF
>15|TRBJ1-4|TRBV5-1|once|TRBD1
TGCGCCAGCAGCGCCTCAGGGGGCGCCGGAGAAAAACTGTTTTTT
CASSASGGAGEKLFF
>14|TRBJ1-2|TRBV5-4|-|-
TGTGCCAGCAGCTTGGATCGCGGCTTCTATGGCTACACCTTC
CASSLDRGFYGYTF
>13|TRBJ1-6|TRBV30|-|-
TGTGCCTGGGGGCCCGGGTATAATTCACCCCTCCACTTT
CAWGPGYNSPLHF
>16|TRBJ2-4|TRBV28|few|-
TGTGCCAGCAGTCCCCCGGACAGACTAGCCAAAAACATTCAGTACTTC
CASSPPDRLAKNIQYF
>16|TRBJ1-1|TRBV10-1|few|-
TGCGCCAGCTCCCGTGGAAAAACTACTACGGGAACTGAAGCTTTCTTT
CASSRGKTTTGTEAFF
>11|TRBJ2-3|TRBV27|-|-
TGTGCCAGCAGTTTCCGCGGGACGCAGTATTTT
CASSFRGTQYF
>16|TRBJ2-1|TRBV24-1|-|TRBD2
TGTGCCACCAGTGATTTGTCCAGCGGGACCTACAATGAGCAGTTCTTC
CATSDLSSGTYNEQFF
>16|TRBJ2-1|TRBV9|-|TRBD2
TGTGCCAGCAGCGTAGTGGGGGCTAGCGGGAGTGTTGAGCAGTTCTTC
CASSVVGASGSVEQFF
>15|TRBJ1-2|TRBV6-1|-|TRBD1
TGTGCCAGCAGTGAAGCGGTAGGGACAGGGGATGGCTACACCTTC
CASSEAVGTGDGYTF
>16|TRBJ1-5|TRBV18|few|TRBD1
TGTGCCAGCTCACCCGGGACAGGGAATGTCAATCAGCCCCAGCATTTT
CASSPGTGNVNQPQHF
>13|TRBJ1-2|TRBV6-5|-|TRBD1
TGTGCCAGCAAACCCACAGGGGGTTGGGGCTACACCTTC
CASKPTGGWGYTF
>11|TRBJ1-2|TRBV30|-|TRBD1
TGTGCCTGCGGACAGGGTGAAGGCTACACCTTC
CACGQGEGYTF